The 8 T cell receptor beta chains presented below share a single source sample, sequenced in a study of T cell responses to AZD1222 COVID-19 vaccine. Some clones are missing from TCRdb's copy, which holds only in-frame ones; the method was immunoSEQ multiplex PCR. The repertoire holds around 150,000 clones, with about 87% as singletons. The material sequenced was peripheral blood, taken on day 0 of AZD1222 vaccination. The receptor set was obtained from an adult in good health.

The gene calls are TRBV3-1 (or the pseudogene TRBV3-2) and TRBJ1-2, with TRBD1 identical over 7 bases. V dropped 5 bases and J dropped 4; count of bases not matched to a gene: 4. CDR1 is LGHDT and CDR2 is YNNKEL in the germline V gene (reference sequence). The CDR3 runs 13 residues. The CDR3 region has the DNA TGTGCCAGCAGCTCGGGACAGCTCTATGGCTACACCTTC. It yields the protein CASSSGQLYGYTF.

CDR3 residues: CASSWTGGGGDYGYTF. Here the CDR3 DNA reads TGTGCCAGCAGTTGGACAGGGGGTGGTGGGGACTATGGCTACACCTTC. The rearrangement uses TRBV27 and TRBJ1-2; 10 nucleotides match TRBD1. Trimming cost V 4 bases and J 3 bases; bases outside gene matches: 8. The CDR3 covers 16 residues. The germline gives CDR1 MNHEY, CDR2 SMNVEV (reference sequence).

The gene calls are TRBV5-6 and TRBJ2-1; weak D call: TRBD2 (6 bases). The CDR3 loop spans 11 amino acids. V shed 5 bases and J shed 10 bases, with 10 bases lying between them. Germline values: CDR1 SGHDT, CDR2 YYEEEE. CDR3 protein: CASRSGSEQFF. DNA of the CDR3: TGTGCCAGCAGATCCGGGAGCGAGCAGTTCTTC.

The V call is TRBV2, the J call TRBJ2-7, with D possibly being TRBD1 (6 bases). V shed 6 bases and J shed 7 bases, with 13 bases lying between them. In germline, CDR1 is SNHLY, CDR2 FYNNEI. This CDR3 spans 12 amino acids. The CDR3 DNA sequence: TGTGCCAGCAGGATTTCAGGGGAAGAGCAGTACTTC. This encodes CASRISGEEQYF.

As to this clone: The identical CDR3 is also encoded by other nucleotide sequences in the sample. V and J are TRBV3-1 (or the pseudogene TRBV3-2) and TRBJ1-5, with D unclear. The CDR3 loop spans 13 amino acids. Germline CDR1 reads LGHDT; CDR2 reads YNNKEL (reference sequence). V was cut by 1 base and J by 4 bases, with 5 bases left in between. The CDR3 DNA sequence: TGTGCCAGCAGCCAAGGAGGGAATCAGCCCCAGCATTTT. Translated: CASSQGGNQPQHF.

The J gene is TRBJ1-3, the V gene TRBV5-1, with TRBD1 as a possible D gene (6 bases). Per germline, CDR1 SGHRS and CDR2 YFSETQ. The germline V and J ends were trimmed by 2 bases and 2 bases, with 8 bases remaining between them. This CDR3 is 14 amino acids long. CDR3 in amino acids: CASSLQGPGNTIYF. The CDR3, as DNA: TGCGCCAGCAGCTTACAGGGTCCTGGAAACACCATATATTTT.

The rearrangement uses TRBV13 and TRBJ1-2; no definite D call. The CDR3 contains 16 residues. Looked up from germline, CDR1 is PRHDT and CDR2 is FYEKMQ (reference sequence). V was clipped by 0 bases and J by 2 bases, with 13 bases between them. CDR3 nucleotides: TGTGCCAGCAGCTTAGGCGCGGCAGTTAGAAACTATGGCTACACCTTC. This sequence encodes CASSLGAAVRNYGYTF.

V gene TRBV19 combines with J gene TRBJ1-5, with TRBD1 matching 9 bases. The ends lost 5 bases at V and 6 bases at J; junction bases unmatched: 14. CDR1 is LNHDA and CDR2 is SQIVND in the germline V gene (reference sequence). The CDR3 totals 17 residues. The CDR3 loop reads CASSEGLQGAGVQPQHF. The DNA of the CDR3 is TGTGCCAGTAGTGAGGGACTACAGGGGGCAGGGGTTCAGCCCCAGCATTTT.